What follows are 2 T cell receptor beta chains derived from one specimen sequenced in a study of radiation and T cells in renal cell carcinoma. The data were produced by immunoSEQ multiplex PCR, yet TCRdb's version contains in-frame clones alone and is incomplete. The sample contains some 22,000 clones, about 80% of which appear only once. Sample time point: baseline pretreatment blood. Indicated treatment: 15 Gy SBRT to primary tumor, nephrectomy 4 weeks later. The source was blood, collected from a patient whose treatment included radiotherapy and nephrectomy. Receptors were obtained from a man in his sixties with renal cell carcinoma.

This CDR3 is CASGEVYGQPQHF. CDR3 DNA sequence: TGTGCCAGCGGGGAGGTCTACGGTCAGCCCCAGCATTTT. The chain recombines TRBV2 with TRBJ1-5, with D uncertain. Trimming cost V 8 bases and J 6 bases, with 14 bases left between them. CDR1 is SNHLY, CDR2 FYNNEI, per germline. The CDR3 runs to 13 residues.

CDR3 DNA: TGTGCCAGCAGGGGCGGGAGTCCGTCCGGGGAGCTGTTTTTT. Translation: CASRGGSPSGELFF. V gene TRBV11-2 combines with J gene TRBJ2-2; 7 bases are a match to TRBD2. The V and J ends lost 6 bases and 6 bases, in that order; junction bases with no gene match: 7. Germline V CDR1 and CDR2: SGHAT, FQNNGV. This CDR3 comprises 14 residues.